This TCR beta chain was obtained from a study of T cell repertoires and Cas9 in healthy adults (dated by TCRdb to 2017 to 2018). Context from the whole study: Within the CD4 and CD8 compartments, SpCas9-reactive T cells were assessed for multi-effector potency, cytotoxicity and lineage determination. This study looked at whether people already carry T cell immunity to the Streptococcus pyogenes Cas9 nuclease (SpCas9), the enzyme used in CRISPR gene editing. Results and caveats for the whole study, not just this receptor: Proliferation and function of SpCas9-reactive effector T cells were reported to be mitigated in vitro by SpCas9-reactive regulatory T cells. A high frequency of SpCas9-reactive regulatory T cells appeared to be present within the SpCas9-reactive T cell response.

Donors were healthy humans. Trimming at the junction amounts to 0 bases on V and 4 bases on J, and the germline ends lie 13 bases apart. CDR1 and CDR2 are read off the germline V gene as MNHEY and SVGAGI. The CDR3 runs 16 residues from the cysteine to the phenylalanine. The kept DNA is CDR3 alone, 48 bases in frame from the first base. Receptor libraries were prepared by the immunoSEQ multiplex PCR assay. This immuneACCESS table, as held by TCRdb, lists in-frame sequences with V and J called but not all clones. Of the missing ones, under half trace to an unresolved V gene in checked studies; the others have no known cause. In all, the sample holds approximately 170 clones, and roughly nine tenths of those were seen once. The ten largest clones represent approximately 20% of the sample. Comment on this clone: Nothing much larger sits one base from this clone, and base qualities are not available.

This TCR derives from a human donor in good health. Sequenced sample: SpCas9-reactive Tregs (CD4+, CD25+, CD127-, CD137+, CD154-) from PBMCs; culture status not recorded. Sample cell subset or site, as interpreted from the label and publication: SpCas9-reactive regulatory T cells. The V gene is TRBV6-5 and the J gene is TRBJ1-3; matching of 6 bases hints at TRBD1 as the D gene. The CDR3 loop reads CASSYSGATKGNTIYF. The bases are TGTGCCAGCAGTTACTCGGGGGCAACAAAAGGAAACACCATATATTTT.